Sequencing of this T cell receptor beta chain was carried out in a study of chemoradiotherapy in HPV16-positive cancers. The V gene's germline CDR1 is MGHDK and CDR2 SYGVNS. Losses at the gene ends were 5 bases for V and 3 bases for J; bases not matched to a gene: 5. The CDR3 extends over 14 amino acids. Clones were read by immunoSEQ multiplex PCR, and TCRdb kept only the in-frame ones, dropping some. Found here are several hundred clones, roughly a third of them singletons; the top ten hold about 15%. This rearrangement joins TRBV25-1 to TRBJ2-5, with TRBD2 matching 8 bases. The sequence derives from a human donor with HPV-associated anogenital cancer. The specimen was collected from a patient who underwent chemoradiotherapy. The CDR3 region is CASSQLAEEETQYF. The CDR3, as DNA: TGTGCCAGCAGTCAACTAGCGGAGGAAGAGACCCAGTACTTC.